What follows are 8 T cell receptor beta chains derived from one specimen sequenced in a study of blood T cell repertoires in COVID-19. Assay used: immunoSEQ multiplex PCR; TCRdb lists only in-frame clones, some missing. This sample has 70,000 to 90,000 clones, with 70% to 90% found just once. Sequencing input: peripheral blood. These receptors were collected from a man between 45 and 60 years old with acute or convalescent COVID-19.

The chain joins TRBV12-5 to TRBJ2-2; D gene ambiguous. The CDR3 runs to 16 residues. Trimming left V 0 bases short and J 0 bases short, with 8 bases between. Per the germline V gene, CDR1 is LGHNT and CDR2 is FRNRAP. CDR3 protein: CASGLVVTANTGELFF. The CDR3 bases are TGTGCTAGTGGTTTGGTAGTCACGGCGAACACCGGGGAGCTGTTTTTT.

The chain uses TRBV28 and TRBJ1-4; a possible D gene is TRBD1 (5 bases). The V end was cut by 10 bases, the J end by 4 bases, with 19 bases between. The CDR3 consists of 15 residues. CDR1 MDHEN and CDR2 SYDVKM come from the germline V gene. CDR3 sequence: CATSLGGAYNEKLFF. CDR3 bases: TGTGCCACCTCCCTGGGTGGGGCTTATAATGAAAAACTGTTTTTT.

J is TRBJ2-5 and V is TRBV3-1 (or the pseudogene TRBV3-2); 9 nucleotides agree with TRBD1. The CDR3 consists of 15 residues. V gave up 4 bases and J gave up 4 bases; unmatched junction bases: 7. Germline V gene sequence: CDR1 LGHDT, CDR2 YNNKEL (reference sequence). CDR3 in DNA: TGTGCCAGCAGCCTCGGACAGGGGTCGGGAGAGACCCAGTACTTC. Its protein is CASSLGQGSGETQYF.

The chain employs TRBV7-2 and TRBJ2-5; TRBD2 matches at 12 bases. The germline CDR1 and CDR2 sequences are SGHTA and FQGNSA. The CDR3 covers 13 residues. Trimming removed 8 bases from V and 4 bases from J; junction bases left unmatched: 2. CDR3: CASRGLAGETQYF. Written as DNA, the CDR3 is TGTGCCAGCCGGGGACTAGCGGGAGAGACCCAGTACTTC.

CDR3 residues: CASSEVGVTQPQHF. In DNA, the CDR3 is TGTGCCAGCAGTGAAGTCGGGGTAACTCAGCCCCAGCATTTT. The chain employs TRBV6-1 and TRBJ1-5; the D is unclear. The V end lost 1 base, the J end lost 6 bases, and 10 bases lay between the germline ends. Germline values: CDR1 MNHNS, CDR2 SASEGT. CDR3 length equals 14 residues.

The rearrangement links TRBV18 to TRBJ2-7; 11 bases fit TRBD2. The CDR3 is made up of 17 amino acids. V shed 4 bases, J shed 6 bases, and the junction held 14 bases outside the gene matches. Looked up from germline, CDR1 is KGHSH and CDR2 is LQKENI. DNA for the CDR3: TGTGCCAGCTCACGACGGATGATAGCGGGGGGGCCGGGCGAGCAGTACTTC. Encoded protein: CASSRRMIAGGPGEQYF.

The CDR3 reads CASSFRFLGGGETQYF. For the CDR3, the DNA is TGTGCCAGCAGCTTTCGGTTTCTCGGGGGGGGAGAGACCCAGTACTTC. This sequence joins TRBV7-8 and TRBJ2-5; TRBD2 agrees at 8 bases. Germline assignment: CDR1 SGHVS and CDR2 FQNEAQ. Trimming at V came to 3 bases and at J to 4 bases, leaving 10 bases not matched to a gene. CDR3 length: 16 residues.

The gene calls are TRBV6-5 and TRBJ2-7; 11 nucleotides agree with TRBD1. With V trimmed by 7 bases and J by 5 bases, 7 bases remained unmatched. Germline V gives CDR1 MNHEY, CDR2 SVGAGI. The CDR3 extends over 14 amino acids. CDR3 in DNA: TGTGCCAGCAACAAGGGACAGGGGGTCAACGAGCAGTACTTC. Amino acid sequence: CASNKGQGVNEQYF.